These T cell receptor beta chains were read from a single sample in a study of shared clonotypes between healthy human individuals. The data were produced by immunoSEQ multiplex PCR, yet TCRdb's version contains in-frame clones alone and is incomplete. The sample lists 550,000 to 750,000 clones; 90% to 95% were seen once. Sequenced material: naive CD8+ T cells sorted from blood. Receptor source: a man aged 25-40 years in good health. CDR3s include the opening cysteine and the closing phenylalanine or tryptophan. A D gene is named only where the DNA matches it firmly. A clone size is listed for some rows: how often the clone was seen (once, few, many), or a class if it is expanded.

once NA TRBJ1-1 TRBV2 TGTGCCAGCAGTAGGGGGGCGAACACTGAAGCTTTCTTT CASSRGANTEAFF
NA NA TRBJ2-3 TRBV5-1 TGCGCCAGCAGGACAGAAACTAGCACAGATACGCAGTATTTT CASRTETSTDTQYF
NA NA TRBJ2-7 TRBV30 TGTGCCTGGAGGAAACAGGGGGGAGGGGGAGCGGGCTCCTACGAGCAGTACTTC CAWRKQGGGGAGSYEQYF
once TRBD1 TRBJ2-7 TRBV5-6 TGTGCCAGCAGCTTGAGGGGGCTCAGGGATGTCGAGCAGTACTTC CASSLRGLRDVEQYF
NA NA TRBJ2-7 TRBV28 TGTGCCAGAGCTCTCGGGACCGACGAAACCTACGAGCAGTACTTC CARALGTDETYEQYF
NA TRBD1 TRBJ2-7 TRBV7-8 TGTGCCAGCAGCAAGAAGGGACAGGGGCCTTACGAGCAGTACTTC CASSKKGQGPYEQYF
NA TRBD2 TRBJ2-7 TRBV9 TGTGCCAGCAGCGTCGGTAGCGGGAGCTACGAGCAGTACTTC CASSVGSGSYEQYF
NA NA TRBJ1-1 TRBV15 TGTGCCACCGGTAGAGGGACTGAAGCTTTCTTT CATGRGTEAFF
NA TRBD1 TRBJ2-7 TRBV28 TGTGCCAGCAGTTCCTCAAGTGGGGGACAGGGTTTTTACGAGCAGTACTTC CASSSSSGGQGFYEQYF
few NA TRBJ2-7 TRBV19 TGTGCCAGTAGTATATCACTGGGCGAGCAGTACTTC CASSISLGEQYF
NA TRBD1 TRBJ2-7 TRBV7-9 TGTGCCAGCAGCGCACCGGGACAGGTTGGCTACGAGCAGTACTTC CASSAPGQVGYEQYF
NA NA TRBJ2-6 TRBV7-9 TGTGCCAGCAGTTATCAGGGATCTGGGGCCAACGTCCTGACTTTC CASSYQGSGANVLTF
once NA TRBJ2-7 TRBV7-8 TGTGCCAGCAGCTCCCCTACGGGACAAGGTACCTACGAGCAGTACTTC CASSSPTGQGTYEQYF
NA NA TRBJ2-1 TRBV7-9 TGTGCCAGCAGCTTTGAGGTGACTGAGCAGTTCTTC CASSFEVTEQFF
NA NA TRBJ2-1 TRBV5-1 TGCGCCAGCAGCTTGGAAGTCCCTAGCCAAGATGAGCAGTTCTTC CASSLEVPSQDEQFF
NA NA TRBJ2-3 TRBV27 TGTGCCAGCAGTCCGCGCACAGATACGCAGTATTTT CASSPRTDTQYF
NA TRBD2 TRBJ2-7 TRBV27 TGTGCCAGCAGTCCCCGCCGGGGGGTCGACGAGCAGTACTTC CASSPRRGVDEQYF
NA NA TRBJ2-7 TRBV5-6 TGTGCCAGCAGCTCGGGACGCTTACTCGGGCAGTACTTC CASSSGRLLGQYF
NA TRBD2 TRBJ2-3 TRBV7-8 TGTGCCAGCAGCTTAGGGGCTAGTCGCGGGAGGACAGATACGCAGTATTTT CASSLGASRGRTDTQYF
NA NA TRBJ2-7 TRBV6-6 TGTGCCAGCAGTTACTCGAGCGGAGGGGCCTACGAGCAGTACTTC CASSYSSGGAYEQYF
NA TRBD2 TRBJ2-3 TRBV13 TGTGCCAGCAGCTCGACTAGCGGGAGTGCCCCAGATACGCAGTATTTT CASSSTSGSAPDTQYF
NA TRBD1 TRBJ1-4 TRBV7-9 TGTGCCAGCAGCGCCACGTCCGGGACAGACCTAGAAAAACTGTTTTTT CASSATSGTDLEKLFF
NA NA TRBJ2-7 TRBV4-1 TGCGCCAGCAGCCGAAGTATGGGTAACGAGCAGTACTTC CASSRSMGNEQYF
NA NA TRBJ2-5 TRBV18 TGTGCCAGCTCACCCTATAGCAGCCAAGAGACCCAGTACTTC CASSPYSSQETQYF
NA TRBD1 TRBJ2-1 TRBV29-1 TGCAGCGTTGAACGGGACAGCGAGTACAATGAGCAGTTCTTC CSVERDSEYNEQFF
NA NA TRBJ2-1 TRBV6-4 TGTGCCAGCACCCCCCCCACGGCCTGGTCGTTATATGAGCAGTTCTTC CASTPPTAWSLYEQFF
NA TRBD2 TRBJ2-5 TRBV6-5 TGTGCCAGCAGTTACTCCCGGACTAGCCCCCAAGAGACCCAGTACTTC CASSYSRTSPQETQYF
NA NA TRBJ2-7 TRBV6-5 TGTGCCAGCAGCGCCGGGTCCTGGGTCGGCGAGCAGTACTTC CASSAGSWVGEQYF
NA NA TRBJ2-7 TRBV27 TGTGCCAGCAGTTTTTCAGGGCCCCTGTACGAGCAGTACTTC CASSFSGPLYEQYF
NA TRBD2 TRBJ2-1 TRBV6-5 TGTGCCAGCAGTCAAGGGACTAGCTCCTACAATGAGCAGTTCTTC CASSQGTSSYNEQFF
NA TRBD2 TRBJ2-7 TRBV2 TGTGCCAGCACCGTAGCGGGAGAATTCCGCGAGCAGTACTTC CASTVAGEFREQYF
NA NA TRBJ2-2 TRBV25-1 TGTGCCAGCAGGAAGGGTTCCCGGGAGCTGTTTTTT CASRKGSRELFF
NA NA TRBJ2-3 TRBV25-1 TGTGCCAGCAGTGCCCCAGAGGCCAGAACTTTCACAGATACGCAGTATTTT CASSAPEARTFTDTQYF
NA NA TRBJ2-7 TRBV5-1 TGCGCCAGCAGCTTGGGACGGATCTACGAGCAGTACTTC CASSLGRIYEQYF
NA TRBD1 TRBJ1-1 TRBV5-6 TGTGCCAGCAGCCTAAGCCCTCGACAGGGTTATAACACTGAAGCTTTCTTT CASSLSPRQGYNTEAFF
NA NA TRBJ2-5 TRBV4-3 TGCGCCAGCAGCCAAGATTACCAGCGGAACAACCAAGAGACCCAGTACTTC CASSQDYQRNNQETQYF
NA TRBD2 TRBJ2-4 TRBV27 TGTGCCAGCAGTAAAACTAGCGGGAGGGCCACAAACATTCAGTACTTC CASSKTSGRATNIQYF
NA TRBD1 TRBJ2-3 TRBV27 TGTGCCAGCAGTTTAAGGGACAGGGGAACAGATACGCAGTATTTT CASSLRDRGTDTQYF